This T cell receptor beta chain originates from a study of Graves' ophthalmopathy and Graves' hyperthyroidism. Study results and limitations: This model predicted ophthalmopathy progression (sensitivity 60% to 71%, specificity 72.22%).

RNA transcripts yielded amplified TCR beta CDR3 regions. RT-PCR was first run with HTBI primers, then multiplex PCR in a second round. TCRdb redid the calling of the multiplex PCR reads with MiXCR, one entry per CDR3 protein. The sample lists 560,000 or so distinct CDR3 sequences, under 45% seen once, with about 4% in the top ten. The CDR3 consists of 15 residues. The germline V gene has CDR1 ENHRY and CDR2 SYGVKD. Ten or more counts support this clonotype. Its antigen is currently unknown. One end of the junction does not line up with germline, which may come from a read error. Uncontrolled infections, pregnancy, lactation or other autoimmune diseases led to patient exclusion. Symptoms, serum thyroxine and TRAb, thyroid ultrasound, and orbital computed tomography formed the diagnostic basis.

This clonotype was sampled from an adult man with Graves' hyperthyroidism. The sequencing input was peripheral blood or thyroid tissue (not recorded which). The chain couples TRBV10-3 to TRBJ1-1; 7 bases fit TRBD1. The chain's CDR3 is CASSRSRGRGTEAFF. The CDR3 region has the DNA TGTGCCAGCAGTAGATCAAGGGGGCGCGGCACTGAAGCTTTCTTT.